Shown below are 8 T cell receptor beta chains from a single sample sequenced in a study of blood T cell repertoires in COVID-19. TCRdb's table, derived via immunoSEQ multiplex PCR, lists solely in-frame clones and lacks some. The sample has approximately 140,000 clones; 84% are singletons. Sequencing input: peripheral blood. The receptors were sampled from a man between 70 and 80 years old with acute or convalescent COVID-19.

This clone has more than one count but fewer than ten. The V gene is TRBV7-2, the J gene TRBJ2-5; 9 nucleotides agree with TRBD2. From germline, CDR1 is SGHTA and CDR2 FQGNSA. CDR3 length: 19 residues. V gave up 5 bases and J gave up 7 bases; unmatched junction bases: 23. The CDR3 region has the DNA TGTGCCAGCAGCGTCCCCCCCTACATGCGCAGGCGGGAGGGTTTGACCCAGTACTTC. This sequence encodes CASSVPPYMRRREGLTQYF.

The V gene is TRBV5-1, the J gene TRBJ2-1, with unresolved D. The germline V gene has CDR1 SGHRS and CDR2 YFSETQ. CDR3 length: 15 amino acids. With 0 bases removed from V and 4 bases from J, the gap between germline ends came to 11 bases. The CDR3 nucleotides are TGCGCCAGCAGCTTGGAGGCTAGTGTGTACAATGAGCAGTTCTTC. Its translation: CASSLEASVYNEQFF.

This clone occurred a few times. The chain uses TRBV11-2 and TRBJ2-3; 7 nucleotides agree with TRBD1. The CDR3 contains 15 residues. Germline assignment: CDR1 SGHAT and CDR2 FQNNGV. J gave up 4 bases and V 5 bases, and 9 bases lay outside the gene matches. The CDR3 here is CASSLGQAGADTQYF. The CDR3 coding sequence is TGTGCCAGCAGCCTAGGACAGGCGGGCGCAGATACGCAGTATTTT.

This clone was counted at least ten times. This same CDR3 is encoded by further DNA sequences in the sample. The genes are TRBV7-9 and TRBJ1-2; D is unclear. This CDR3 comprises 13 residues. Germline V gene data show CDR1 as SEHNR and CDR2 as FQNEAQ (reference sequence). Trimming took off 0 bases at V and 7 bases at J, with 9 bases between the two ends. CDR3 nucleotides: TGTGCCAGCAGCTTAGCGACGGGAGGTGGCTACACCTTC. It is translated as CASSLATGGGYTF.

The V gene is TRBV5-1, the J gene TRBJ2-5, with 10 bases fitting TRBD2. The J segment lost 5 bases and the V segment lost 4 bases, leaving 17 bases of the junction unmatched. Germline CDR1 is SGHRS and CDR2 is YFSETQ. This CDR3 comprises 18 residues. The CDR3 region is CASSPPRLAGAYLETQYF. CDR3 DNA sequence: TGCGCCAGCAGCCCGCCTCGGCTAGCGGGAGCCTATCTGGAGACCCAGTACTTC.

The J gene is TRBJ1-1, the V gene TRBV9, with a tentative D call TRBD1 (5 bases). This CDR3 has 13 residues. With 3 bases removed from V and 5 bases from J, the gap between germline ends came to 11 bases. CDR1 and CDR2 (germline): SGDLS, YYNGEE. The CDR3 sequence is CASSDQGGTEAFF. The CDR3 region has the DNA TGTGCCAGCAGCGATCAGGGTGGGACTGAAGCTTTCTTT.

The chain couples TRBV5-1 to TRBJ2-3, with D uncertain. CDR1 and CDR2 (germline): SGHRS, YFSETQ. Between the trimmed V and J ends, which lost 1 base and 1 base, there was a span of 10 bases. The CDR3 sequence is 15 residues long. CDR3 protein: CASSLSLQGTDTQYF. DNA of the CDR3: TGCGCCAGCAGCTTGTCTCTCCAGGGCACAGATACGCAGTATTTT.

This clone was observed a single time. V is TRBV3-1 (or the pseudogene TRBV3-2) and J is TRBJ2-5; 10 bases fit TRBD1. This CDR3 contains 15 residues. CDR1 and CDR2 (germline): LGHDT, YNNKEL (reference sequence). V gave up 4 bases and J gave up 3 bases; unmatched junction bases: 5. This CDR3 is CASSPGTGDEETQYF. Here the CDR3 DNA reads TGTGCCAGCAGCCCCGGGACAGGGGATGAAGAGACCCAGTACTTC.